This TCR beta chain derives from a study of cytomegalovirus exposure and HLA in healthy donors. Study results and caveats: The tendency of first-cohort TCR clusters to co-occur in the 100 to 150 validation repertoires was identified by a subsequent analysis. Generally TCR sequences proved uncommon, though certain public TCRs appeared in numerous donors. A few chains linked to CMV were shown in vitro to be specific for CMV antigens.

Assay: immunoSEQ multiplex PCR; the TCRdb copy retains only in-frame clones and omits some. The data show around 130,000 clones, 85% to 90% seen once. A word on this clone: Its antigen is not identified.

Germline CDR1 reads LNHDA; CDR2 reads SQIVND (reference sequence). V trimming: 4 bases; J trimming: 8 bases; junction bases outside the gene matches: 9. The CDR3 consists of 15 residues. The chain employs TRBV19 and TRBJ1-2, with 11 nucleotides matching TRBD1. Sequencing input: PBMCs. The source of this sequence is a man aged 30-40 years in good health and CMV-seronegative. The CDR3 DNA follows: TGTGCCAGTAGTAGCGATGGACAGGGGGCGCGGGGCTACACCTTC. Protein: CASSSDGQGARGYTF.